This entry lists 27 T cell receptor beta chains sequenced from one sample in a study of OX40 agonist ivuxolimab in advanced cancers. Only in-frame clones appear in the TCRdb table, and some are missing; sequencing was by immunoSEQ multiplex PCR. The sample carries more than 55,000 clones, approximately 92% recorded once. The input for sequencing was CD4+ or CD8+ T cells sorted from blood, taken in a trial of the OX40 agonist ivuxolimab. These receptors originate from an adult with an advanced solid tumor such as melanoma, head and neck, liver or kidney cancer.

CDR3: CASSELWGAELFF. The DNA of the CDR3 is TGCGCCAGCAGTGAGCTCTGGGGGGCAGAGCTGTTTTTT. The chain employs TRBV10-1 and TRBJ2-2, with D perhaps given as TRBD1 or TRBD2 (6 bases each). From germline, CDR1 is WNHNN and CDR2 SYGVQD (reference sequence). This CDR3 is built from 13 residues. V lost 2 bases and J 11 bases, leaving 12 bases between the germline ends.

The rearrangement joins TRBV28 to TRBJ2-7; 7 nucleotides align to TRBD1. The germline V gene encodes CDR1 MDHEN and CDR2 SYDVKM. The CDR3 extends over 15 amino acids. V lost 10 bases and J lost 4; bases outside the gene matches: 16. For the CDR3, the DNA is TGTGCCACCTCGCGCCCCGATAGCAGGGGGTACGAGCAGTACTTC. Protein product: CATSRPDSRGYEQYF.

This clone was detected only a few times. The chain joins TRBV5-1 to TRBJ1-6, with D perhaps TRBD1 (5 bases). V was cut by 3 bases and J by 10 bases, with 14 bases left in between. CDR1 and CDR2 from the germline V gene are SGHRS and YFSETQ. This CDR3 comprises 14 residues. The CDR3 nucleotides read TGCGCCAGCAGCTATTCCTCCGGGGGATCACCCCTCCACTTT. Translation gives CASSYSSGGSPLHF. Based on the CDR3 plus reference TRBV5-1 and TRBJ1-6, the full variable domain is KAGVTQTPRYLIKTRGQQVTLSCSPISGHRSVSWYQQTPGQGLQFLFEYFSETQRNKGNFPGRFSGRQFSNSRSEMNVSTLELGDSALYLCASSYSSGGSPLHFGNGTRLTVT.

This clone has just one count. The V call is TRBV2, the J call TRBJ2-2; 11 bases fit TRBD1. This CDR3 is built from 14 residues. With V trimmed by 7 bases and J by 7 bases, 5 bases remained unmatched. The germline CDR1 and CDR2 sequences are SNHLY and FYNNEI. Here the CDR3 reads CASKGQGASGELFF. The CDR3 nucleotides read TGTGCCAGCAAAGGACAGGGGGCAAGCGGGGAGCTGTTTTTT.

The CDR3 loop is CASSYGEDTQYF. In DNA, the CDR3 is TGTGCCAGCAGTTACGGTGAAGATACGCAGTATTTT. The chain carries TRBV6-6 and TRBJ2-3; D uncertain. Germline V gene sequence: CDR1 MNHNY, CDR2 SVGAGI (reference sequence). Trimming pared 2 bases from V and 5 bases from J, leaving 5 bases between. This CDR3 contains 12 residues.

The chain recombines TRBV28 with TRBJ2-7; a weak D match, TRBD2 (5 bases). The V end was cut by 7 bases, the J end by 4 bases, with 17 bases between. Germline assignment: CDR1 MDHEN and CDR2 SYDVKM. This CDR3 spans 14 amino acids. The CDR3 DNA sequence: TGTGCCAGCACGAGTGCTAGCCTTACGTACGAGCAGTACTTC. It codes for CASTSASLTYEQYF.

About this clone itself: An end of the junction differs from the germline gene, which may be a read error. The rearrangement links TRBV27 to TRBJ2-3; TRBD1 matches at 9 bases. Germline values: CDR1 MNHEY, CDR2 SMNVEV (reference sequence). There are 17 residues in the CDR3. Written as DNA, the CDR3 is TGTGCCAGCAGTTTAAAACCGGGACAGGGCGGCACAGATGCGCAGTATTTT. Translation gives CASSLKPGQGGTDAQYF.

The CDR3 coding sequence is TGCAGCGTTGTCGGCGGACAACGTTACGAGCAGTACTTC. Amino acid sequence: CSVVGGQRYEQYF. This rearrangement joins TRBV29-1 to TRBJ2-7, with D possibly TRBD1 on 5 matching bases. Trimming removed 4 bases at V and 4 bases at J, with 14 bases between. The V gene's germline CDR1 is SQVTM and CDR2 ANQGSEA. This CDR3 has 13 amino acids.

The gene calls are TRBV9 and TRBJ1-4; 9 bases fit TRBD1. V shed 4 bases and J 5 bases; nucleotides not matched to a gene: 6. Germline CDR1 and CDR2: SGDLS and YYNGEE. This CDR3 contains 15 residues. CDR3 nucleotide sequence: TGTGCCAGCAGCTTCGGGACAGGGCTGAATGAAAAACTGTTTTTT. Protein product: CASSFGTGLNEKLFF.

The chain links TRBV29-1 to TRBJ2-7; TRBD1 agrees at 9 bases. V shed 1 base, J shed 6 bases, and the junction held 7 bases outside the gene matches. The CDR3 covers 14 residues. Germline CDR1 SQVTM, CDR2 ANQGSEA. This CDR3 reads CSVEGGTGMGEQYF. In DNA, the CDR3 is TGCAGCGTTGAAGGGGGGACAGGGATGGGCGAGCAGTACTTC.

The chain has TRBV13 and TRBJ2-7; 7 bases align to TRBD1. Unmatched junction bases numbered 5, after V lost 4 bases and J lost 5 bases. CDR1 PRHDT and CDR2 FYEKMQ come from the germline V gene (reference sequence). This CDR3 region has 13 residues. The CDR3, as DNA: TGTGCCAGCAGCTACAGGGGAGCAGACGAGCAGTACTTC. Encoded protein: CASSYRGADEQYF.

Regarding this clone: One junction end does not reproduce the germline sequence, and a read error may be involved. CDR3 sequence reads: CASSYTGGSYGYAF. CDR3 bases: TGTGCCAGCAGTTACACCGGGGGGTCATATGGCTACGCCTTC. The J gene is TRBJ1-2, the V gene TRBV6-9; tentative D call: TRBD1 (5 bases). The V gene's germline CDR1 is MNHGY and CDR2 SVAAGI. The CDR3 has 14 amino acids.

This chain uses TRBV15 with TRBJ1-4, with 8 positions matching TRBD1. The germline V gene has CDR1 LNHNV and CDR2 YYDKDF (reference sequence). V shed 5 bases, J shed 8 bases, and the junction held 10 bases outside the gene matches. The CDR3 contains 15 residues. CDR3 sequence (DNA): TGTGCCACCAGCTCGCAAGGACAGGGAGTAGAAAAACTGTTTTTT. The encoded protein is CATSSQGQGVEKLFF.

The V gene is TRBV6-4, the J gene TRBJ2-7, with 7 bases that match TRBD2. CDR1 MRHNA and CDR2 SNTAGT come from the germline V gene. This CDR3 has 13 residues. V shed 10 bases and J 2 bases; nucleotides not matched to a gene: 8. CDR3 nucleotides: TGTGCCACCCTGGGAGGGCTGACCTACGAGCAGTACTTC. It yields the protein CATLGGLTYEQYF.

This chain links TRBV6-5 with TRBJ2-5, with 8 bases that match TRBD1. The DNA end is more similar to TRBJ2-7, so the J call may be wrong. Germline CDR1 and CDR2: MNHEY and SVGAGI. The CDR3 extends over 14 amino acids. The CDR3 region has the DNA TGTGCCAGCAGTCGACAGGGGACGACCTACGAGCAGTACTTC. Its translation: CASSRQGTTYEQYF.

The table lists this clone with a count of one. The CDR3 loop reads CASRIPSGTVGLLTEAFF. The CDR3 bases are TGTGCCAGCAGGATACCATCCGGGACAGTGGGCCTTCTCACTGAAGCTTTCTTT. V usage is TRBV2 and J usage is TRBJ1-1; TRBD1 matches at 7 bases. J gave up 4 bases and V 6 bases, and 20 bases lay outside the gene matches. The germline gives CDR1 SNHLY, CDR2 FYNNEI. The CDR3 consists of 18 residues.

The chain is built from TRBV7-9 and TRBJ2-7; the match to TRBD1 covers 8 bases. CDR1 SEHNR and CDR2 FQNEAQ come from the germline V gene (reference sequence). This CDR3 is built from 15 residues. V shed 0 bases and J 5 bases; nucleotides not matched to a gene: 6. CDR3 in amino acids: CASSLATGVIHEQYF. DNA of the CDR3: TGTGCCAGCAGCTTAGCGACAGGGGTCATCCACGAGCAGTACTTC.

The table lists this clone with a few counts. The rearrangement links TRBV18 to TRBJ1-4, with 7 bases identical to TRBD1. Unmatched junction bases numbered 3, after V lost 8 bases and J lost 0 bases. The CDR3 is 14 amino acids. Germline CDR1 is KGHSH and CDR2 is LQKENI. The CDR3 loop is CASIGTATNEKLFF. Written as DNA, the CDR3 is TGTGCCAGCATCGGGACAGCAACTAATGAAAAACTGTTTTTT. The full variable domain, rest sourced from reference TRBV18 and TRBJ1-4, is NAGVMQNPRHLVRRRGQEARLRCSPMKGHSHVYWYRQLPEEGLKFMVYLQKENIIDESGMPKERFSAEFPKEGPSILRIQQVVRGDSAAYFCASIGTATNEKLFFGSGTQLSVL.

For the CDR3, the DNA is TGTGCCAGCAGGACAGGGCTGAGCAATCAGCCCCAGCATTTT. This sequence encodes CASRTGLSNQPQHF. V and J are TRBV2 and TRBJ1-5; TRBD1 agrees at 7 bases. This CDR3 has 14 residues. V lost 6 bases, J lost 1 base, and 3 bases stayed unmatched. Germline V lookup: CDR1 SNHLY, CDR2 FYNNEI.

The sample holds a few counts of this clone. V gene TRBV9 combines with J gene TRBJ2-1, with 11 positions matching TRBD2. The germline V gene encodes CDR1 SGDLS and CDR2 YYNGEE. The CDR3 length is 14 residues. With 4 bases clipped from V and 8 bases from J, the junction kept 5 bases outside the gene matches. CDR3 bases: TGTGCCAGCAGCTCAACTAGCGGGAGTGATGAGCAGTTCTTC. It codes for CASSSTSGSDEQFF.

V and J are TRBV18 and TRBJ1-5; no clear D. The CDR3 contains 15 residues. Germline V gene sequence: CDR1 KGHSH, CDR2 LQKENI. The V end was cut by 1 base, the J end by 3 bases, with 10 bases between. The CDR3 sequence is CASSPLEGINQPQHF. CDR3 sequence (DNA): TGTGCCAGCTCACCACTTGAAGGGATCAATCAGCCCCAGCATTTT. Looking up the rest from reference TRBV18 and TRBJ1-5 gives the full variable domain: NAGVMQNPRHLVRRRGQEARLRCSPMKGHSHVYWYRQLPEEGLKFMVYLQKENIIDESGMPKERFSAEFPKEGPSILRIQQVVRGDSAAYFCASSPLEGINQPQHFGDGTRLSIL.

The rearrangement links TRBV15 to TRBJ2-3; TRBD2 agrees at 14 bases. Per germline, CDR1 LNHNV and CDR2 YYDKDF (reference sequence). The CDR3 extends over 17 amino acids. The ends lost 5 bases at V and 5 bases at J; junction bases unmatched: 9. DNA for the CDR3: TGTGCCACCAGCTCCCGACTAGCGGGGGGGCTGGGAGATACGCAGTATTTT. This translates into CATSSRLAGGLGDTQYF.

The CDR3 sequence is CASSLRDRSYGYTF. The CDR3 DNA is TGTGCCAGCAGTTTACGGGACAGGTCCTATGGCTACACCTTC. The chain is built from TRBV27 and TRBJ1-2, with 8 bases matching TRBD1. J gave up 4 bases and V 2 bases, and 3 bases lay outside the gene matches. The CDR3 extends over 14 amino acids. Germline CDR1 is MNHEY and CDR2 is SMNVEV (reference sequence).

The V gene is TRBV10-2, the J gene TRBJ2-1, with D maybe TRBD1 (6 bases). The CDR3 covers 15 residues. The V gene lost 2 bases and the J gene lost 9 bases, with 17 bases spanning the gap. Germline CDR1 reads WSHSY; CDR2 reads SAAADI. This chain's CDR3 is CASSETGTTLREQFF. DNA of the CDR3: TGCGCCAGCAGTGAGACAGGGACCACCTTACGTGAGCAGTTCTTC.

The chain recombines TRBV4-2 with TRBJ2-1, with 10 bases that match TRBD2. Per germline, CDR1 LGHNA and CDR2 YNFKEQ. This CDR3 spans 16 amino acids. V lost 0 bases and J lost 9; bases outside the gene matches: 8. The CDR3 DNA reads as TGTGCCAGCAGCCAAGATTTGCTAGCGGGAGTATCTGAGCAGTTCTTC. Translating it yields CASSQDLLAGVSEQFF.

This clone was detected only a few times. This chain connects TRBV2 to TRBJ1-3; tentatively, D is TRBD1 (6 bases). This CDR3 is built from 14 residues. Trimming removed 7 bases at V and 2 bases at J, with 12 bases between. The germline gives CDR1 SNHLY, CDR2 FYNNEI. This chain's CDR3 is CASKSQGPGNTIYF. CDR3 bases: TGTGCCAGCAAAAGTCAGGGGCCTGGAAACACCATATATTTT.

V gene TRBV6-1 combines with J gene TRBJ1-4, with unresolved D. The V gene's germline CDR1 is MNHNS and CDR2 SASEGT. This CDR3 has 14 residues. Trimming pared 2 bases from V and 8 bases from J, leaving 12 bases between. The CDR3 reads CASSEMRVREKLFF. The CDR3 nucleotides read TGTGCCAGCAGTGAAATGAGGGTTAGGGAAAAACTGTTTTTT.